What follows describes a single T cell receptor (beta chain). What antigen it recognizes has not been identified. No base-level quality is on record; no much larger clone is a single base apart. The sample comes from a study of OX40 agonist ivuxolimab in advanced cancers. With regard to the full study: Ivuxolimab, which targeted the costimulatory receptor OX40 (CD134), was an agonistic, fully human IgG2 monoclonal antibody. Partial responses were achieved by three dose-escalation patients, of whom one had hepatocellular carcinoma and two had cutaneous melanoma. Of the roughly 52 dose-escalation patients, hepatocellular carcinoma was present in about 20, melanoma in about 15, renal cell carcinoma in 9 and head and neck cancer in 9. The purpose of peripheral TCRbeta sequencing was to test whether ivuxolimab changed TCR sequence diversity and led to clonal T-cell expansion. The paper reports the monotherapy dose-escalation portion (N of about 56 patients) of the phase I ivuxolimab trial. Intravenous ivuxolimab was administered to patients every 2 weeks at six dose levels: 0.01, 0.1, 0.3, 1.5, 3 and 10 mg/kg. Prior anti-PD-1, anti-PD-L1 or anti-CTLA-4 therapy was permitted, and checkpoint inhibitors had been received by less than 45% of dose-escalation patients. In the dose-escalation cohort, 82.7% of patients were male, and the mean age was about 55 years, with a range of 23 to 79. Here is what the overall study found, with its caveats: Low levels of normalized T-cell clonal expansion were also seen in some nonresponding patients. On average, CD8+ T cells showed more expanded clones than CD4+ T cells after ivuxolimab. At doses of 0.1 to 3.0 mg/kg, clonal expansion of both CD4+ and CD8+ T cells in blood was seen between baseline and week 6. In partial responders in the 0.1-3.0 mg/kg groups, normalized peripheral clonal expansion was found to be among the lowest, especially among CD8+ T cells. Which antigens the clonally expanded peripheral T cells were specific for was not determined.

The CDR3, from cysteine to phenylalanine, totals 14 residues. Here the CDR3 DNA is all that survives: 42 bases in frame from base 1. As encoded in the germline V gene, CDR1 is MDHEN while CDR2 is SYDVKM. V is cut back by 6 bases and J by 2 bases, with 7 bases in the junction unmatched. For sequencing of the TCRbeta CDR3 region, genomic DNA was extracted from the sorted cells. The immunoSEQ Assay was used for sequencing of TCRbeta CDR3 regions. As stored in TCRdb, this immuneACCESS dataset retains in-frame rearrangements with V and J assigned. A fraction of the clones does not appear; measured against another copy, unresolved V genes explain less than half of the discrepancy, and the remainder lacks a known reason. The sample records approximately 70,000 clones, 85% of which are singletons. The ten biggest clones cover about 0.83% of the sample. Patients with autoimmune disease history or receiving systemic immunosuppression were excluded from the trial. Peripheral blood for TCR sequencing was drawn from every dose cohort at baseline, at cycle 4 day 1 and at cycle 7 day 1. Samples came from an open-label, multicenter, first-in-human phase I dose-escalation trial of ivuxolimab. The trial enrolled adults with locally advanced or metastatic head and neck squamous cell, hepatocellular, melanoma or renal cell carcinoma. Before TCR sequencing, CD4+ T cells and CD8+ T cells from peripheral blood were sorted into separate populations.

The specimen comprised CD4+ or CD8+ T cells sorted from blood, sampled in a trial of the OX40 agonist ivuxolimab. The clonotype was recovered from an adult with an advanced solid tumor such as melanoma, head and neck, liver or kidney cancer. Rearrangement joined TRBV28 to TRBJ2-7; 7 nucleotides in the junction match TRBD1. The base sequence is TGTGCCAGCAGCCCCGGGACAGTCACCTACGAGCAGTACTTC. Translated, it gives CASSPGTVTYEQYF.